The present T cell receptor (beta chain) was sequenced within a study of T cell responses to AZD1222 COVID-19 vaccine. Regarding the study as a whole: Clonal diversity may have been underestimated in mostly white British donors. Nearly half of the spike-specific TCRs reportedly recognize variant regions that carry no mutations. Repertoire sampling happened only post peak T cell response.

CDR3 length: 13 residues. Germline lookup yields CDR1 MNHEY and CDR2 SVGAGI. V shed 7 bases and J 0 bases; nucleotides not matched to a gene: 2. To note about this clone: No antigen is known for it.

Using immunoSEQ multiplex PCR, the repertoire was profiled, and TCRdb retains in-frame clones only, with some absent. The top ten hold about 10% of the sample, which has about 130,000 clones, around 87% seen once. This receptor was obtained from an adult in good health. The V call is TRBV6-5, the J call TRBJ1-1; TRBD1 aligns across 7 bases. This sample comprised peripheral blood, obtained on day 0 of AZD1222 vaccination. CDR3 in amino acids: CASTDRLNTEAFF. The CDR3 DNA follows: TGTGCCAGCACGGACAGGCTGAACACTGAAGCTTTCTTT.